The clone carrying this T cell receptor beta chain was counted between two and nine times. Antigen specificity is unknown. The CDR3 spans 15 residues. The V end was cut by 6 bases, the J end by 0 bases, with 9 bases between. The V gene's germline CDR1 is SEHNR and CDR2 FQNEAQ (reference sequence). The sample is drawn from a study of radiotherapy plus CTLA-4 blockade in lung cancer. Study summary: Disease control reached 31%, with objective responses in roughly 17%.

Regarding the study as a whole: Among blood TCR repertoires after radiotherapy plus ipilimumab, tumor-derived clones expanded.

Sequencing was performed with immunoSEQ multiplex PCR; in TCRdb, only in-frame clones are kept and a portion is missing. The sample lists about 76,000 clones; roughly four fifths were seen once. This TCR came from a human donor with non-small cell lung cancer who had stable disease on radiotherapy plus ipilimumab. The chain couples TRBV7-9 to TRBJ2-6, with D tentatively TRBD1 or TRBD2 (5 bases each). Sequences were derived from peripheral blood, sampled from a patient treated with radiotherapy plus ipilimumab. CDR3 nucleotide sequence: TGTGCCAGCAGGCTTGGGGGCTCTGGGGCCAACGTCCTGACTTTC. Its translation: CASRLGGSGANVLTF.